The 26 T cell receptor beta chains below all came from one sample that was sequenced in a study of T cells after yellow fever vaccination. Each CDR3 protein gets one entry after TCRdb re-called the 5' RACE reads with MiXCR. Among approximately 610,000 distinct CDR3 sequences listed, approximately 16% were seen once. Here the sequenced sample was PBMCs, taken more than 4 days after the first yellow fever vaccination. The receptors stem from a man younger than 30 who received the YFV17D yellow fever vaccine.

The V gene is TRBV7-9, the J gene TRBJ1-2; possible D gene TRBD1, 5 bases. Trimming removed 5 bases at V and 9 bases at J, with 16 bases between. Germline V gene lookup returns CDR1 SEHNR and CDR2 FQNEAQ (reference sequence). The CDR3 has 13 residues. The CDR3 DNA reads TGTGCCAGCAGCCGGGACGGGCGATATAGCTACACCTTC. Translation: CASSRDGRYSYTF.

V usage is TRBV7-3 and J usage is TRBJ2-1; D is undetermined. CDR3 length equals 16 residues. Trimming removed 3 bases at V and 2 bases at J, with 14 bases between. Germline-derived CDR1 and CDR2 are SGHTA and FQGTGA. In DNA form, the CDR3 reads TGTGCCAGCAGCTTGTGGGCTAGGCCCCCCTACAATGAGCAGTTCTTC. Protein sequence: CASSLWARPPYNEQFF.

The J gene is TRBJ2-7, the V gene TRBV5-1; possibly TRBD1 for D (8 bases). This CDR3 region has 14 residues. CDR1 and CDR2 from the germline V gene are SGHRS and YFSETQ. Trimming took off 0 bases at V and 5 bases at J, with 12 bases between the two ends. CDR3 sequence: CASSLGTGRDEQYF. For the CDR3, the DNA is TGCGCCAGCAGCTTGGGGACAGGGAGGGACGAGCAGTACTTC.

This chain joins TRBV7-2 and TRBJ1-5; unclear D gene. Trimming stripped 8 bases from V and 5 bases from J, with 13 bases between. Germline CDR1 is SGHTA and CDR2 is FQGNSA. The length of the CDR3 is 13 residues. CDR3 sequence: CASGYRGDQPQHF. In DNA, the CDR3 is TGTGCCAGCGGATACCGAGGAGATCAGCCCCAGCATTTT.

This clonotype occurred a few times. In nucleotides, the CDR3 is TGTGCCAGCAGCCAATTTCCAGGCTATGGCTACACCTTC. This translates into CASSQFPGYGYTF. The rearrangement joins TRBV3-1 to TRBJ1-2; D gene uncertain. The V end lost 2 bases, the J end lost 4 bases, and 8 bases lay between the germline ends. This CDR3 spans 13 amino acids. Germline V CDR1 and CDR2: LGHDT, YNNKEL (reference sequence).

This clonotype appeared once. The chain recombines TRBV7-2 with TRBJ2-6; no firm D call. The germline V gene encodes CDR1 SGHTA and CDR2 FQGNSA. The ends were cut back, 1 base at V and 3 bases at J, with 10 bases in the middle. The CDR3 covers 16 residues. The CDR3 coding sequence is TGTACCAGCAGCTTAGTTGCTGGGGTTGGGGCCAACGTCCTGACTTTC. It codes for CTSSLVAGVGANVLTF.

This clonotype was counted only a few times. The chain combines TRBV11-3 with TRBJ1-1; 7 bases map to TRBD1. Germline loops: CDR1 SGHNT, CDR2 YENEEA. This CDR3 has 14 residues. V dropped 6 bases and J dropped 2; count of bases not matched to a gene: 6. The chain's CDR3 is CASSKGQSNTEAFF. The DNA of the CDR3 is TGTGCCAGCAGTAAGGGACAGTCAAACACTGAAGCTTTCTTT. The full variable domain, its missing parts supplied by reference TRBV11-3 and TRBJ1-1, is EAGVVQSPRYKIIEKKQPVAFWCNPISGHNTLYWYLQNLGQGPELLIRYENEEAVDDSQLPKDRFSAERLKGVDSTLKIQPAELGDSAVYLCASSKGQSNTEAFFGQGTRLTVV.

V gene TRBV29-1 combines with J gene TRBJ1-2; no reliable D call. Trimming removed 3 bases from V and 7 bases from J, with 18 bases in between. The CDR3 sequence is 14 residues long. CDR1 is SQVTM, CDR2 ANQGSEA, per germline. The CDR3 sequence: CSVEEGRVPRGYTF. The DNA for the CDR3 is TGCAGCGTTGAGGAGGGCCGAGTCCCCCGTGGCTACACCTTC.

This sequence joins TRBV7-2 and TRBJ1-1; TRBD1 aligns across 10 bases. CDR1 and CDR2 from the germline V gene are SGHTA and FQGNSA. This CDR3 is 14 amino acids long. V dropped 5 bases and J dropped 4; count of bases not matched to a gene: 4. CDR3 in amino acids: CASSRQGAGTEAFF. For the CDR3, the DNA is TGTGCCAGCAGCCGACAGGGGGCGGGCACTGAAGCTTTCTTT.

This clonotype was counted only a few times. The genes are TRBV20-1 and TRBJ2-2; 11 bases are shared with TRBD2. The V gene end was trimmed by 8 bases and the J gene end by 3 bases; junction bases not matched to a gene: 2. Germline V gene lookup returns CDR1 DFQATT and CDR2 SNEGSKA (reference sequence). This CDR3 has 13 amino acids. The CDR3 nucleotides read TGCAGTTCACTAGCGGGGGACACCGGGGAGCTGTTTTTT. It is translated as CSSLAGDTGELFF.

This clonotype was seen only a few times. This chain joins TRBV29-1 and TRBJ2-1; D might be TRBD1 (6 bases). CDR1 and CDR2 (germline): SQVTM, ANQGSEA. The CDR3 length is 14 residues. Deletions cut 3 bases from V and 9 bases from J, with 18 bases between. CDR3 region: CSVDPPKRGGEQFF. The CDR3 DNA sequence: TGCAGCGTTGATCCTCCAAAGAGAGGGGGTGAGCAGTTCTTC.

About this clonotype itself: Compared with germline, one end of the junction differs, possibly owing to a read error. The chain combines TRBV6-5 with TRBJ2-2; D might be TRBD1 or TRBD2, each matching 5 bases. This CDR3 region has 16 residues. Germline loops: CDR1 MNHEY, CDR2 SVGAGI. In nucleotides, the CDR3 is TGTGCCAGCAGTTACACCCTCGGGGCGAAGACCGGGGAGCTGTTTTTT. The encoded protein is CASSYTLGAKTGELFF.

This clonotype was seen at least ten times. CDR3 DNA sequence: TGCGCCAGCAGCCCCCTCCCGGGGAAAGAGACCCAGTACTTC. As protein: CASSPLPGKETQYF. The genes are TRBV4-1 and TRBJ2-5; D possibly corresponds to TRBD2 (5 bases). The CDR3 has 14 amino acids. Trimming removed 4 bases at V and 3 bases at J, with 12 bases between. Germline CDR1 and CDR2: MGHRA and YSYEKL.

CDR3 bases: TGTGCCAGCAGCCAAGATGGTCTAGCGGGGGCCCCTTCCTACAATGAGCAGTTCTTC. The encoded protein is CASSQDGLAGAPSYNEQFF. The J gene is TRBJ2-1, the V gene TRBV3-1; 10 nucleotides align to TRBD2. In germline, CDR1 is LGHDT, CDR2 YNNKEL (reference sequence). The junction had 9 bases not matched to a gene; V was cut back by 0 bases and J by 1 base. The CDR3 has 19 amino acids.

The V and J genes are TRBV6-2 or TRBV6-3 and TRBJ2-1; 15 bases line up with TRBD2. The CDR3 contains 16 residues. Germline V gene lookup returns CDR1 MNHEY and CDR2 SVGEGT. Germline trimming cut 6 bases from V and 2 bases from J; bases unmatched to any gene: 2. CDR3 nucleotides: TGTGCCAGCAGCCGGACTAGCGGGGGGGCCTACAATGAGCAGTTCTTC. As protein: CASSRTSGGAYNEQFF.

The chain carries TRBV6-1 and TRBJ2-7; no clear D. The germline V and J ends were trimmed by 5 bases and 4 bases, with 18 bases remaining between them. The V gene's germline CDR1 is MNHNS and CDR2 SASEGT. This CDR3 has 15 amino acids. CDR3 sequence: CASSPSVQAGYEQYF. CDR3 sequence (DNA): TGTGCCAGCAGTCCTTCGGTCCAAGCCGGGTACGAGCAGTACTTC.

This clonotype was seen a handful of times. The genes are TRBV4-3 and TRBJ1-5, with 7 bases fitting TRBD1. The CDR3 has 15 residues. Germline V lookup: CDR1 LGHNA, CDR2 YSLEER. V lost 4 bases, J lost 7 bases, and 10 bases stayed unmatched. CDR3: CASSPEGQGQQPQHF. The CDR3 nucleotides are TGCGCCAGCAGCCCGGAGGGGCAGGGACAGCAGCCCCAGCATTTT.

The gene calls are TRBV21-1 and TRBJ2-2; the table's D call, TRBD1, has no DNA check behind it. TRBV21-1 is flagged as a pseudogene. The CDR3 covers 17 residues. The CDR3 DNA reads TGTGCCAGCAGCAAATGGGCGAAGGGTCGCCCAACCGGGGAGCTGTTTTTT. Protein sequence: CASSKWAKGRPTGELFF.

The rearrangement joins TRBV7-2 to TRBJ1-1; D gene ambiguous. This CDR3 comprises 14 residues. V lost 6 bases and J lost 6, with 17 bases in between. Germline V lookup: CDR1 SGHTA, CDR2 FQGNSA. In nucleotides, the CDR3 is TGTGCCAGCAGGCCGGGTCCCTTAGTGTCTGAAGCTTTCTTT. As protein: CASRPGPLVSEAFF. The whole variable domain, remainder taken from reference TRBV7-2 and TRBJ1-1, is GAGVSQSPSNKVTEKGKDVELRCDPISGHTALYWYRQSLGQGLEFLIYFQGNSAPDKSGLPSDRFSAERTGGSVSTLTIQRTQQEDSAVYLCASRPGPLVSEAFFGQGTRLTVV.

The V call is TRBV10-3, the J call TRBJ1-2; D is perhaps TRBD1 (5 bases). This CDR3 has 12 residues. Per germline, CDR1 ENHRY and CDR2 SYGVKD. Trimming shortened V by 3 bases and J by 10 bases, and 12 bases separated the two germline ends. The CDR3 protein is CAISDRDPAYTF. CDR3 bases: TGTGCCATCAGTGACCGGGACCCTGCCTACACCTTC.

This clonotype was picked up a small number of times. The chain is built from TRBV20-1 and TRBJ2-1; 8 bases are a match to TRBD2. This CDR3 is built from 13 residues. CDR1 and CDR2 (germline): DFQATT, SNEGSKA (reference sequence). V was pared by 2 bases and J by 6 bases, with 3 bases of the junction left unmatched. The DNA of the CDR3 is TGCAGTGCTAGAACCGGGACTAGCAATGAGCAGTTCTTC. Translating it yields CSARTGTSNEQFF.

The chain combines TRBV4-1 with TRBJ2-3; 8 nucleotides match TRBD2. Germline V CDR1 and CDR2: MGHRA, YSYEKL. The ends lost 0 bases at V and 0 bases at J; junction bases unmatched: 5. The CDR3 contains 17 residues. CDR3 nucleotides: TGCGCCAGCAGCCAAGATGGGGCGGGGGGTAGCACAGATACGCAGTATTTT. The encoded protein is CASSQDGAGGSTDTQYF.

The J gene is TRBJ1-2, the V gene TRBV29-1, with 8 positions matching TRBD1. CDR3 length: 15 amino acids. CDR1 and CDR2 from the germline V gene are SQVTM and ANQGSEA. J gave up 5 bases and V 1 base, and 9 bases lay outside the gene matches. CDR3 nucleotide sequence: TGCAGCGTTGAAGGTCCGGGGACAGGACCTTATGGCTACACCTTC. The encoded protein is CSVEGPGTGPYGYTF. Based on the CDR3 plus reference TRBV29-1 and TRBJ1-2, the full variable domain is SAVISQKPSRDICQRGTSLTIQCQVDSQVTMMFWYRQQPGQSLTLIATANQGSEATYESGFVIDKFPISRPNLTFSTLTVSNMSPEDSSIYLCSVEGPGTGPYGYTFGSGTRLTVV.

The chain uses TRBV11-1 and TRBJ2-5; the match to TRBD2 covers 12 bases. After removal of 2 bases from V and 0 bases from J, the junction contained 7 bases not matched to a gene. The germline V gene has CDR1 SGHAT and CDR2 FQDESV (reference sequence). The CDR3 is made up of 18 amino acids. CDR3 loop: CASSLSTSGGQYQETQYF. The CDR3 DNA is TGTGCCAGCAGCTTATCGACTAGCGGGGGCCAGTACCAAGAGACCCAGTACTTC.

The chain combines TRBV6-2 or TRBV6-3 with TRBJ2-2; 10 nucleotides match TRBD1. The CDR3 length is 13 residues. Germline-derived CDR1 and CDR2 are MNHEY and SVGEGT. Trimming at V came to 8 bases and at J to 6 bases, leaving 3 bases not matched to a gene. DNA of the CDR3: TGTGCCAGCGGGACAGGGGTCGCCGGGGAGCTGTTTTTT. This encodes CASGTGVAGELFF.

V and J are TRBV7-9 and TRBJ2-1, with unresolved D. Trimming removed 2 bases at V and 7 bases at J, with 15 bases between. The germline CDR1 and CDR2 sequences are SEHNR and FQNEAQ (reference sequence). This CDR3 comprises 15 residues. The CDR3 nucleotides read TGTGCCAGCAGCTTAACTCTTCGGGTAAGGAATGAGCAGTTCTTC. Residues: CASSLTLRVRNEQFF.